The 5 T cell receptor beta chains listed next were all sequenced from one sample in a study of T cells in Graves' hyperthyroidism and ophthalmopathy. Researchers took RNA transcripts and amplified the TCR beta CDR3 regions from them. A first-round RT-PCR of the TCR CDR3 used the HTBI primer set. One entry per CDR3 protein, called by TCRdb with MiXCR from the multiplex PCR reads. The sample consists of approximately 420,000 distinct CDR3 sequences, roughly 15% of them appearing once. The sequencing sample was made of blood. Receptors originate from a woman between 18 and 29 years old with Graves' hyperthyroidism.

Only a few counts were recorded for this clonotype. V usage is TRBV9 and J usage is TRBJ2-3; TRBD2 agrees at 13 bases. This CDR3 is 19 amino acids long. Germline V gene lookup returns CDR1 SGDLS and CDR2 YYNGEE. V gave up 3 bases and J gave up 3 bases; unmatched junction bases: 13. CDR3: CASSAYRPTSGRVTDTQYF. CDR3 nucleotides: TGTGCCAGCAGCGCGTACAGACCAACTAGCGGGAGGGTTACAGATACGCAGTATTTT. Using reference TRBV9 and TRBJ2-3 for the parts outside the CDR3, the full variable domain is DSGVTQTPKHLITATGQRVTLRCSPRSGDLSVYWYQQSLDQGLQFLIQYYNGEERAKGNILERFSAQQFPDLHSELNLSSLELGDSALYFCASSAYRPTSGRVTDTQYFGPGTRLTVL.

This clonotype was recorded at least ten times. The V and J genes are TRBV27 and TRBJ2-5; D is unclear. From germline, CDR1 is MNHEY and CDR2 SMNVEV (reference sequence). This CDR3 region has 13 residues. The V gene lost 6 bases and the J gene lost 5 bases, with 13 bases spanning the gap. The DNA for the CDR3 is TGTGCCAGCAGGCCGACGTGGGGTGAGACCCAGTACTTC. Translated, it gives CASRPTWGETQYF.

This clonotype showed up many times. The rearrangement joins TRBV7-8 to TRBJ2-1, with 10 bases that match TRBD1. With V trimmed by 6 bases and J by 4 bases, 9 bases remained unmatched. This CDR3 has 16 amino acids. Germline V CDR1 and CDR2: SGHVS, FQNEAQ. The CDR3 bases are TGTGCCAGCAGTAGAGACAGGGGGCCTGGGTACAATGAGCAGTTCTTC. Protein sequence: CASSRDRGPGYNEQFF.

The V call is TRBV30, the J call TRBJ1-2; D not resolved. Trimming took off 3 bases at V and 5 bases at J, with 22 bases between the two ends. CDR3 length: 16 amino acids. Germline V gives CDR1 GTSNPN, CDR2 SVGIG (reference sequence). CDR3: CAWRGIHRRVRYGYTF. The CDR3 region has the DNA TGTGCCTGGAGAGGCATCCACCGGCGAGTTCGGTATGGCTACACCTTC.

This clonotype was observed at least ten times. The chain has TRBV11-2 and TRBJ2-7, with no clear D. Trimming pared 3 bases from V and 3 bases from J, leaving 21 bases between. The CDR3 is made up of 17 amino acids. From germline, CDR1 is SGHAT and CDR2 FQNNGV. CDR3 sequence reads: CASSLDPRHPLNYEQYF. Written as DNA, the CDR3 is TGTGCCAGCAGCTTGGACCCCCGGCATCCATTAAACTACGAGCAGTACTTC.